This T cell receptor beta chain was profiled in a study of early T cells in non-severe SARS-CoV-2 infection (dated by TCRdb to the early 2020s). Context from the whole study: Bulk RNA from unsorted whole blood was used for TCR sequencing, so alpha and beta chains could not be paired. Results the study describes overall, beyond this receptor: VDJdb matching was skewed toward anti-spike CD8 responses and likely underestimated virus-specific expansions, missing private and CD4 specificities.

There are 14 amino acids in the CDR3, from cysteine to phenylalanine inclusive. The kept DNA is CDR3 alone, 42 bases in frame from the first base. Germline trimming: 2 bases from V, 5 bases from J; junction bases outside gene matches: 6. The germline V gene specifies SGHRS as CDR1 and YFSETQ as CDR2. Library preparation was by 5' RACE. Sequenced on a NextSeq 500. In the TCR library protocol, unique molecular identifiers were attached to individual cDNA molecules to correct for PCR bias and sequencing error. Both TCR alpha and beta chains were sequenced, and tight co-correlation was observed between alpha and beta sequence abundances in each sample. As for how the authors treated the data: Decombinator V4 was used to annotate the V gene, J gene and CDR3 of the TCR sequences. Expanded TCRs were defined as changing significantly between any two time points under a Poisson model with p below 0.0001. TCR abundances were normalised to the total number of TCRs sequenced per sample and expressed as counts per million. MAIT TCRs were defined by TRAV1-2 paired with TRAJ12, TRAJ20 or TRAJ33, and iNKT TCRs by TRAV10 paired with TRAJ18. VDJdb, accessed on 1 November 2021, was searched for TCRs annotated for CMV, EBV and SARS-CoV-2, and TCRs annotated for more than one antigen were excluded. Starting from the raw public reads, TCRdb applied fastp trimming at Q25, assembled clones with MiXCR and retained in-frame beta chains. Rows with one shared CDR3 protein collapse into an entry with the most common genes and DNA. The V and J calls were determined by TCRdb, not by the authors. The sample data list 25,000 to 35,000 distinct CDR3 sequences, and around 4% of these were observed just once. The ten largest clones add up to roughly 8% of the sample.

This clonotype occurred many times. What this receptor recognizes is not known. One base away there is no much larger clone; base qualities are not given. Set within a cohort of healthcare workers in London, UK, this nested case-control study involved weekly PCR testing of nasopharyngeal swabs along with blood sampling. Between 23 and 31 March 2020, the week of the UK lockdown, healthcare workers were enrolled and then followed up weekly for as long as 16 weeks. The TCR originated in an adult who was a healthcare worker with PCR-confirmed SARS-CoV-2 infection or an uninfected control (not recorded which). What was sequenced was whole blood. The chain joins TRBV5-1 to TRBJ2-5, with 7 bases in between that match TRBD2. The CDR3 corresponds to CASSLAGTGETQYF. The DNA reads TGCGCCAGCAGCTTAGCGGGGACCGGCGAGACCCAGTACTTC.